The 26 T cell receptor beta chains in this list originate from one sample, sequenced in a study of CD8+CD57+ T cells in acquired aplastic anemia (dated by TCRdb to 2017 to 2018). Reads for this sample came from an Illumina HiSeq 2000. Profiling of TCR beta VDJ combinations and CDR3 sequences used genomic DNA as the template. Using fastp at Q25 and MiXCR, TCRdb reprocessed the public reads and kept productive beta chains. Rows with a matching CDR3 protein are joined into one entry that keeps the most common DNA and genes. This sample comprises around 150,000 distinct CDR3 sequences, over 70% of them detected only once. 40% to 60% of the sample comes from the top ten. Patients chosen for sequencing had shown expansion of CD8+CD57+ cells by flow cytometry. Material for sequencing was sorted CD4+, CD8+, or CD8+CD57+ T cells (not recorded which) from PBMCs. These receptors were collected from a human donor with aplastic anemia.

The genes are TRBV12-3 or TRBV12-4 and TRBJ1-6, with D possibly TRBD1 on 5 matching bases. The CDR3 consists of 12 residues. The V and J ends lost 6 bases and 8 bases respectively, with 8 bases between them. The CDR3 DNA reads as TGTGCCAGCAGGGTCAGGGATTCACCCCTCCACTTT. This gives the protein CASRVRDSPLHF.

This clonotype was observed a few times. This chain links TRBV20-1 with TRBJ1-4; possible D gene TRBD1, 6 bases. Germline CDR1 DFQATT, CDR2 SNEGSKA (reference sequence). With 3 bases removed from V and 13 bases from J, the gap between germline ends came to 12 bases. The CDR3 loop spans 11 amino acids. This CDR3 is CSARDSRRLFF. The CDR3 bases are TGCAGTGCTAGGGACAGCCGGAGACTGTTTTTT.

Written as DNA, the CDR3 is TGCAGCGGCGGGACTAGCGCGGAACGGAGGGAGCAGTACTTC. Translation: CSGGTSAERREQYF. The V call is TRBV29-1, the J call TRBJ2-7, with 10 bases that match TRBD2. J lost 7 bases, V lost 7 bases, and 13 bases had no gene match. This CDR3 has 14 residues. CDR1 SQVTM and CDR2 ANQGSEA come from the germline V gene.

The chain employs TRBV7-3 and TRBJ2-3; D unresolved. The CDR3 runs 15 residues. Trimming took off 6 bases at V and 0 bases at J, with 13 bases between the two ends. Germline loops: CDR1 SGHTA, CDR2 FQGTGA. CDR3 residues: CASRWTATSTDTQYF. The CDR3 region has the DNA TGTGCCAGCAGGTGGACGGCAACTAGCACAGATACGCAGTATTTT.

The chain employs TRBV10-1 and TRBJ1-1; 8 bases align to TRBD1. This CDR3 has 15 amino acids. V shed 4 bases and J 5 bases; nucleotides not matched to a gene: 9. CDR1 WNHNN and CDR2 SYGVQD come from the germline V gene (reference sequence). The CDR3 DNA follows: TGCGCCAGCAGTGTTGCGGCAGGGGGCGAGACTGAAGCTTTCTTT. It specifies CASSVAAGGETEAFF.

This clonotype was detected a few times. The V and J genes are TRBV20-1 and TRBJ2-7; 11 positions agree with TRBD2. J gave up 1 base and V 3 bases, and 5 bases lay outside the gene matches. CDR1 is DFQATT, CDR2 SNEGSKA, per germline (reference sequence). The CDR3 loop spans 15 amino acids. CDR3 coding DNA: TGCAGTGCTAGTGTTGGGACTAGCGGATCCTACGAGCAGTACTTC. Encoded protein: CSASVGTSGSYEQYF.

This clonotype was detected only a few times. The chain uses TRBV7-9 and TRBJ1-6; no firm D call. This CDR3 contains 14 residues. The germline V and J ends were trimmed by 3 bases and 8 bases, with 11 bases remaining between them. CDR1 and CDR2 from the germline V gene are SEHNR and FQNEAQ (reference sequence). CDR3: CASSFVRGDSPLHF. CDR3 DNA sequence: TGTGCCAGCAGCTTTGTACGAGGAGATTCACCCCTCCACTTT. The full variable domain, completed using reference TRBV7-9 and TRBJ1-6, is DTGVSQNPRHKITKRGQNVTFRCDPISEHNRLYWYRQTLGQGPEFLTYFQNEAQLEKSRLLSDRFSAERPKGSFSTLEIQRTEQGDSAMYLCASSFVRGDSPLHFGNGTRLTVT.

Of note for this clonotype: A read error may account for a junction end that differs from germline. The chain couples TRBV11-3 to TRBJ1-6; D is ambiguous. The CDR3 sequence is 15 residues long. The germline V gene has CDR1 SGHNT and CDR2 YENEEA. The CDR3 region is CASSNLGEPKSPLHF. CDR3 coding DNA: TGCGCCAGCAGCAACCTCGGGGAGCCCAAATCACCCCTCCACTTT.

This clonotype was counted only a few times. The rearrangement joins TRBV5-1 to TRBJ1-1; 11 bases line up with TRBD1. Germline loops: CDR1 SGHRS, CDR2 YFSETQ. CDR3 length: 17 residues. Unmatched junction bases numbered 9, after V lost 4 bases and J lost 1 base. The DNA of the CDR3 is TGCGCCAGCAGCGCCACAGCCGGGACAGGGGGGAACACTGAAGCTTTCTTT. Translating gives CASSATAGTGGNTEAFF.

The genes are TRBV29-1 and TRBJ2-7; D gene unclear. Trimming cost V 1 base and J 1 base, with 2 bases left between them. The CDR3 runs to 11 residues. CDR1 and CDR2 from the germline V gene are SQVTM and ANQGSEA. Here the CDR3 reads CSVEVSYEQYF. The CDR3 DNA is TGCAGCGTTGAAGTATCCTACGAGCAGTACTTC.

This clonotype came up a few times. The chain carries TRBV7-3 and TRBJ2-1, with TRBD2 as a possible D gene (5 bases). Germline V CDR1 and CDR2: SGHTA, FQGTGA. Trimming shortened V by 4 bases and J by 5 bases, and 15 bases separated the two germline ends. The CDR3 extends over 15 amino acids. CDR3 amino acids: CASSSGIKSNNEQFF. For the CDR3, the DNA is TGTGCCAGCAGCTCCGGGATCAAAAGCAACAATGAGCAGTTCTTC.

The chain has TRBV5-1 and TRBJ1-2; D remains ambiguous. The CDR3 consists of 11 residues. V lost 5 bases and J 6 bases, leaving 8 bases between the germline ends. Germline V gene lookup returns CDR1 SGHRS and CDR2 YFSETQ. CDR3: CASSNEDGYTF. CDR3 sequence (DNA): TGCGCCAGCAGTAATGAGGATGGCTACACCTTC.

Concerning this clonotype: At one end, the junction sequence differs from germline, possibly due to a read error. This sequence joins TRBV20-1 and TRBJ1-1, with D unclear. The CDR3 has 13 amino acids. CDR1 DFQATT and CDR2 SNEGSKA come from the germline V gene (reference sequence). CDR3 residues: CSEWQVRKTEAFF. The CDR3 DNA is TGCAGTGAGTGGCAGGTTAGGAAGACTGAGGCTTTCTTT.

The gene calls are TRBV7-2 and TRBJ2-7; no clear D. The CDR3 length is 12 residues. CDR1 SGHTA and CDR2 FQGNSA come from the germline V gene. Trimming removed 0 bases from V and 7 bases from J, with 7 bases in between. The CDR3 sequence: CASSLAATEQYF. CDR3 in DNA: TGTGCCAGCAGCTTAGCGGCAACAGAGCAGTACTTC. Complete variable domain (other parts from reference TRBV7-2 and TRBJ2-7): GAGVSQSPSNKVTEKGKDVELRCDPISGHTALYWYRQSLGQGLEFLIYFQGNSAPDKSGLPSDRFSAERTGGSVSTLTIQRTQQEDSAVYLCASSLAATEQYFGPGTRLTVT.

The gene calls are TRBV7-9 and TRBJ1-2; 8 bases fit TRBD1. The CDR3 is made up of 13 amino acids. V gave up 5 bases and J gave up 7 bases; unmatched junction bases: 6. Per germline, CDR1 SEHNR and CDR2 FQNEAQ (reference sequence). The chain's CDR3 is CASSQTTGAGYTF. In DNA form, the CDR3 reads TGTGCCAGCAGCCAAACGACAGGGGCTGGCTACACCTTC.

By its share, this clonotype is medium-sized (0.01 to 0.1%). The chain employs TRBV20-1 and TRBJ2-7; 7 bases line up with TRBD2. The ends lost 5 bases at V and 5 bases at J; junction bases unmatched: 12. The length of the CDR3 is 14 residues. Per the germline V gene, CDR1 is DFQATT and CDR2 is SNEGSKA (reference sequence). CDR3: CSAGSGKGYDEQYF. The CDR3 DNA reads TGCAGTGCTGGCAGCGGGAAAGGGTACGACGAGCAGTACTTC.

CDR3 sequence: CASSFVGLNTDTQYF. CDR3 sequence (DNA): TGTGCCAGCAGCTTTGTGGGACTAAACACAGATACGCAGTATTTT. The rearrangement uses TRBV7-9 and TRBJ2-3; 7 bases map to TRBD2. V dropped 3 bases and J dropped 2; count of bases not matched to a gene: 5. CDR3 length equals 15 residues. CDR1 is SEHNR, CDR2 FQNEAQ, per germline (reference sequence).

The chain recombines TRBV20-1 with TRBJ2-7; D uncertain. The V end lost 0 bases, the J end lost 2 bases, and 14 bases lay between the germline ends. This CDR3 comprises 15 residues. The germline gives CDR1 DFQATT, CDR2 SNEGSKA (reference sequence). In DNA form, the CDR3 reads TGCAGTGCTAGAGATCGAACGGAGCCTGCCTACGAGCAGTACTTC. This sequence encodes CSARDRTEPAYEQYF.

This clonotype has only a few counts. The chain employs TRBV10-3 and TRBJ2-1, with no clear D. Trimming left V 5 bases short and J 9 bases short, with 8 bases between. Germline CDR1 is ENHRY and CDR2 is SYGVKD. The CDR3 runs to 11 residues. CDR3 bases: TGTGCCATCAGTCAGGTCGGTGAGCAGTTCTTC. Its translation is CAISQVGEQFF.

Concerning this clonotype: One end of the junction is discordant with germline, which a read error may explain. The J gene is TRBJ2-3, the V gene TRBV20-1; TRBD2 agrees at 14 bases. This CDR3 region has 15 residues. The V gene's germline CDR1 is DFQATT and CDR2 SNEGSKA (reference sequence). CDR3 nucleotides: TGCAGCGCTAGGGGACTAGCGGGAGCCACAGATACGCAGTATTTT. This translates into CSARGLAGATDTQYF.

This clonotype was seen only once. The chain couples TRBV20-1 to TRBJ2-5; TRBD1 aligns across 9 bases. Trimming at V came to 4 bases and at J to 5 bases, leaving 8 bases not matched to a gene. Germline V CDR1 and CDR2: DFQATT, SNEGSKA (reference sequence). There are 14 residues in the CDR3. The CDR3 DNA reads TGCAGTGCTACATCCGGGACAGGGAGGGAGACCCAGTACTTC. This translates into CSATSGTGRETQYF.

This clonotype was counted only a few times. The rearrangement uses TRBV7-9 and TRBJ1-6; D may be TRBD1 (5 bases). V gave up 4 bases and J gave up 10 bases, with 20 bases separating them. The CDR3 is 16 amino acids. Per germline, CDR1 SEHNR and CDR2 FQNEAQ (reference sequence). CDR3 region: CASSSAGGQGGSPLHF. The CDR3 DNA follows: TGTGCCAGCAGCTCGGCGGGGGGTCAGGGAGGGTCACCCCTCCACTTT.

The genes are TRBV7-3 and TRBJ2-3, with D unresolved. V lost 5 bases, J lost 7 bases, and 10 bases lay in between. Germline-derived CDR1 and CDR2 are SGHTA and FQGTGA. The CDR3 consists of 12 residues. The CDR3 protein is CASSHGLYTQYF. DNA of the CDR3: TGTGCCAGCAGCCATGGCCTTTATACGCAGTATTTT. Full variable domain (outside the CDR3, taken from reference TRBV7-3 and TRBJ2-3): GAGVSQTPSNKVTEKGKYVELRCDPISGHTALYWYRQSLGQGPEFLIYFQGTGAADDSGLPNDRFFAVRPEGSVSTLKIQRTERGDSAVYLCASSHGLYTQYFGPGTRLTVL.

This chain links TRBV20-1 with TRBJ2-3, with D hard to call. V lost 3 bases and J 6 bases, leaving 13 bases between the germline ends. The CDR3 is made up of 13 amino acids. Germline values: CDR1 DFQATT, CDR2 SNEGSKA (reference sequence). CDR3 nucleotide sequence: TGCAGTGCTAGGTATCCAACAGTGGATACGCAGTATTTT. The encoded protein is CSARYPTVDTQYF.

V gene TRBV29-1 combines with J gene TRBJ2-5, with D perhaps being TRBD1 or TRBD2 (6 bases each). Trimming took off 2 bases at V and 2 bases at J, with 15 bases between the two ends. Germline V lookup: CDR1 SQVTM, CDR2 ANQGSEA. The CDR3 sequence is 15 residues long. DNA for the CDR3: TGCAGCGTTGAAAGGGGGGACGGTCGTCAAGAGACCCAGTACTTC. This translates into CSVERGDGRQETQYF. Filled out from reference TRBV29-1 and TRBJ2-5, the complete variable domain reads SAVISQKPSRDICQRGTSLTIQCQVDSQVTMMFWYRQQPGQSLTLIATANQGSEATYESGFVIDKFPISRPNLTFSTLTVSNMSPEDSSIYLCSVERGDGRQETQYFGPGTRLLVL.

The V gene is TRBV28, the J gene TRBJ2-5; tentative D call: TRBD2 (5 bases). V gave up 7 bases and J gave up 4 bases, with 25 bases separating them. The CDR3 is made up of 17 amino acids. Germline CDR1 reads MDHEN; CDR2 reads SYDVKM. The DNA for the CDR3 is TGTGCCAGCAAGTCACTCTCGTCAGGTTCTAGCCGAGAGACCCAGTACTTC. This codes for CASKSLSSGSSRETQYF.